The entry below describes one T cell receptor (beta chain). Its antigen is not known. Produced via immunoSEQ multiplex PCR; TCRdb's table is partial and in-frame only. The data show about 52,000 clones, roughly 94% seen once. Germline CDR1 and CDR2: MNHEY and SVGAGI. The CDR3 runs 15 residues. The germline V and J ends were trimmed by 8 bases and 5 bases, with 18 bases remaining between them. The data are from a study of T cells after posttransplantation cyclophosphamide. Study-wide findings and caveats: Recipient CMV seropositivity and CMV reactivation strongly tracked TRB clonality. Tissue-infiltrating T cells from skin or gut overlapped little with blood T cells. Donor-recipient repertoire similarity was low at 1-2 months, rising over year one.

The rearrangement joins TRBV6-5 to TRBJ1-4, with TRBD1 as a possible D gene (6 bases). The sample comprised PBMCs. The TCR originated in a woman in her 30s in good health and a related stem cell transplant donor. The CDR3 sequence is CASRTGSVYNEKLFF. Here the CDR3 DNA reads TGTGCCAGCCGAACAGGGTCGGTCTACAATGAAAAACTGTTTTTT.